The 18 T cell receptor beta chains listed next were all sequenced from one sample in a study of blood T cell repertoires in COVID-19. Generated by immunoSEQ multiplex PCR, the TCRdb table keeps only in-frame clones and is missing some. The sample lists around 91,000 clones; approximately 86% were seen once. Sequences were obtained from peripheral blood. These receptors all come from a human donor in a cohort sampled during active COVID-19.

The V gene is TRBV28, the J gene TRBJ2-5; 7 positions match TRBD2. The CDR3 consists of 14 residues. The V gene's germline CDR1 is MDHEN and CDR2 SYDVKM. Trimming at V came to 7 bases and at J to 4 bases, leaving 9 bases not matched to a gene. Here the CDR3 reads CASTLGGEVETQYF. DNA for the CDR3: TGTGCCAGCACCCTGGGGGGGGAGGTAGAGACCCAGTACTTC.

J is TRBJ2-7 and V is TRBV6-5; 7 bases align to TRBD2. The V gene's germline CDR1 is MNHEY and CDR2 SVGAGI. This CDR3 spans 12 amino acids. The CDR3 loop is CVIGEGPYEQYF. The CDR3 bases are TGTGTCATAGGGGAGGGTCCCTACGAGCAGTACTTC.

This CDR3 is CAISAGPIEHTEAFF. The CDR3 nucleotides are TGTGCCATCAGTGCAGGGCCCATAGAGCACACTGAAGCTTTCTTT. This chain connects TRBV10-3 to TRBJ1-1; possible D gene TRBD1, 5 bases. CDR1 and CDR2 (germline): ENHRY, SYGVKD. The CDR3 runs 15 residues. Trimming shortened V by 4 bases and J by 3 bases, and 15 bases separated the two germline ends.

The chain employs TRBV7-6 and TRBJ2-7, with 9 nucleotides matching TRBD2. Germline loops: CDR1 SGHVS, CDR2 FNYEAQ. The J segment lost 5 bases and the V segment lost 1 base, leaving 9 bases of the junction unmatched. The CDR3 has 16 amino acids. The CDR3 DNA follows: TGTGCCAGCAGCTTAGAGTCTAGCGGGAATTTACACGAGCAGTACTTC. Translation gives CASSLESSGNLHEQYF.

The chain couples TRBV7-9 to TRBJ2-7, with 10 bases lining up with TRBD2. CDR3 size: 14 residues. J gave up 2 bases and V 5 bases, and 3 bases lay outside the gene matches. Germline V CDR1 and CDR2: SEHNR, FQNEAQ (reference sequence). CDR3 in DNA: TGTGCCAGCAGCGATAGCGGGAGGACCTACGAGCAGTACTTC. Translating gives CASSDSGRTYEQYF.

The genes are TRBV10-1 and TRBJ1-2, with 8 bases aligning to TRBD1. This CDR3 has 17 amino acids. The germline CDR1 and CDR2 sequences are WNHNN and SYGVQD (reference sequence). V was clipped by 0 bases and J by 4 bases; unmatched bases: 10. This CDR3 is CASSESTGAKEPYGYTF. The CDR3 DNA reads TGCGCCAGCAGTGAGTCGACAGGGGCGAAAGAACCCTATGGCTACACCTTC.

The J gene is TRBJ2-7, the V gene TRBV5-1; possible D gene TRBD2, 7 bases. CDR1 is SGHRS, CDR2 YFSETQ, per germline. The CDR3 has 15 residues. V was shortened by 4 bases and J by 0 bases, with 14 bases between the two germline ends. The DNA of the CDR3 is TGCGCCAGCAGCCGGACGGGGGGCTACTCCTACGAGCAGTACTTC. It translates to CASSRTGGYSYEQYF.

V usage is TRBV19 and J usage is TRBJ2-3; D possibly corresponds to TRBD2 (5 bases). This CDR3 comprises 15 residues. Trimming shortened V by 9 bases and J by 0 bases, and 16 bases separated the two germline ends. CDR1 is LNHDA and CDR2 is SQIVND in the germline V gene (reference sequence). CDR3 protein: CASRGLRESTDTQYF. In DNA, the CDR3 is TGTGCCAGCCGTGGTTTGAGGGAGAGCACAGATACGCAGTATTTT.

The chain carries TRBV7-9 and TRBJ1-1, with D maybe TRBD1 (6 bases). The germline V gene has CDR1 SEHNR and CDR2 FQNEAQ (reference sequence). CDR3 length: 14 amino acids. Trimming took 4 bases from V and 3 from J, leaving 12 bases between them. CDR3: CASSSRTAYTEAFF. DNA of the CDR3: TGTGCCAGCAGCTCCAGGACAGCATACACTGAAGCTTTCTTT.

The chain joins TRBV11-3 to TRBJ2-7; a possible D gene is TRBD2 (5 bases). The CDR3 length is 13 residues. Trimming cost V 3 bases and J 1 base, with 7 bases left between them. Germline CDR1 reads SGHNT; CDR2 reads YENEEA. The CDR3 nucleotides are TGTGCCAGCAGCTTGAGGGATTCCTACGAGCAGTACTTC. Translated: CASSLRDSYEQYF. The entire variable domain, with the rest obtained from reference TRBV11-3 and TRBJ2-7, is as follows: EAGVVQSPRYKIIEKKQPVAFWCNPISGHNTLYWYLQNLGQGPELLIRYENEEAVDDSQLPKDRFSAERLKGVDSTLKIQPAELGDSAVYLCASSLRDSYEQYFGPGTRLTVT.

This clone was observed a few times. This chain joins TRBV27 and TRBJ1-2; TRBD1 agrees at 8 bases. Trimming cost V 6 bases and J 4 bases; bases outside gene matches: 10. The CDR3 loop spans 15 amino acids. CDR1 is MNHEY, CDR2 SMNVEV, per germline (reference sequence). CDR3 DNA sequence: TGTGCCAGCAGCTCTCTCGGACAGGGACGCTATGGCTACACCTTC. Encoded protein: CASSSLGQGRYGYTF.

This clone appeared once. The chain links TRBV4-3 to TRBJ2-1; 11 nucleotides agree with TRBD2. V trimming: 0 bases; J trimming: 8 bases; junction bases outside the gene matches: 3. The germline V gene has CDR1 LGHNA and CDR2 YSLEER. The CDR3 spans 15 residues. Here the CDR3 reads CASSQDLAGGDEQFF. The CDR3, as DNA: TGCGCCAGCAGCCAAGATCTAGCGGGGGGTGATGAGCAGTTCTTC.

This CDR3 reads CASSSTGVYEQYF. CDR3 sequence (DNA): TGTGCCAGTAGTAGTACAGGGGTCTACGAGCAGTACTTC. The chain links TRBV19 to TRBJ2-7, with TRBD1 matching over 7 bases. The CDR3 spans 13 residues. Trimming cost V 4 bases and J 3 bases; bases outside gene matches: 3. Germline V gene lookup returns CDR1 LNHDA and CDR2 SQIVND (reference sequence).

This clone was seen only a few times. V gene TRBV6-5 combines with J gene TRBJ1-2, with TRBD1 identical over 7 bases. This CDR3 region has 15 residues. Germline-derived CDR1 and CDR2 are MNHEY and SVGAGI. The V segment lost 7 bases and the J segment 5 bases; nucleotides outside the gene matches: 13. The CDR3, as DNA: TGTGCCAGCAACCCTACTCAGGGGGGTGGGTATGGCTACACCTTC. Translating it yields CASNPTQGGGYGYTF.

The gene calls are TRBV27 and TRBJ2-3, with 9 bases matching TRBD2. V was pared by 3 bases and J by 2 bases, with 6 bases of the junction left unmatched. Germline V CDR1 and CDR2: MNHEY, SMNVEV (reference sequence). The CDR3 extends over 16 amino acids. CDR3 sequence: CASSLMAGGPTDTQYF. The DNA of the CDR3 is TGTGCCAGCAGTTTGATGGCGGGAGGGCCCACAGATACGCAGTATTTT.

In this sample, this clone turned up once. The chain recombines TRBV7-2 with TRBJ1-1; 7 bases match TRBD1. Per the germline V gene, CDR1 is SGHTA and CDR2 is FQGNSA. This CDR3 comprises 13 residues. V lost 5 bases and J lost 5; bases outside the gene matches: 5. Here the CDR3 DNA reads TGTGCCAGCAGCGGCCTGACAGGGACTGAAGCTTTCTTT. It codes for CASSGLTGTEAFF.

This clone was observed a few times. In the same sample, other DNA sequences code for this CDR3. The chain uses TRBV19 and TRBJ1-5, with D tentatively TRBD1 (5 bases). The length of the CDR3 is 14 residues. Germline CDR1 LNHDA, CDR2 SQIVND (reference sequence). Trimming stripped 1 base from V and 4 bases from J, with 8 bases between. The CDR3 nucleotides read TGTGCCAGTAGTATAGCCAGGGATAATCAGCCCCAGCATTTT. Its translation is CASSIARDNQPQHF.

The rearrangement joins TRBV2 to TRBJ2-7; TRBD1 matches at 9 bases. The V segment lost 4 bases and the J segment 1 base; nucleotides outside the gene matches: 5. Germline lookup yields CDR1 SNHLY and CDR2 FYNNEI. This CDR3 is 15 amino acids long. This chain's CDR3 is CASSVDRGRSYEQYF. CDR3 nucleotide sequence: TGTGCCAGCAGTGTGGACAGGGGAAGGTCCTACGAGCAGTACTTC.